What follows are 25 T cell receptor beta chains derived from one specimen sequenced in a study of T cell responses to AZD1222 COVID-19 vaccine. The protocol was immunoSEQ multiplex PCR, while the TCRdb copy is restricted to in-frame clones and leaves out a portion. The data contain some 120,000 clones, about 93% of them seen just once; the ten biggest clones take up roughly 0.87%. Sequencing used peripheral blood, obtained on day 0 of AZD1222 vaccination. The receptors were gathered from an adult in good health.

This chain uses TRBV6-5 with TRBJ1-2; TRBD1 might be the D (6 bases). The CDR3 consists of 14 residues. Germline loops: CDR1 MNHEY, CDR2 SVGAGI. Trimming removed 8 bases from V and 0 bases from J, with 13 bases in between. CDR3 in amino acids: CASGGGGANYGYTF. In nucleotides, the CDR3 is TGTGCCAGCGGGGGAGGGGGGGCTAACTATGGCTACACCTTC.

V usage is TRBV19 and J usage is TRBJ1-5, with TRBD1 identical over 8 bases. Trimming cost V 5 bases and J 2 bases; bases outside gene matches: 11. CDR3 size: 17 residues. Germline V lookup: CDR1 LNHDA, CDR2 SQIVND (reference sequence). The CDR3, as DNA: TGTGCCAGTAGTCCCTCCCACAGGGGGTTAGGCAATCAGCCCCAGCATTTT. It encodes CASSPSHRGLGNQPQHF.

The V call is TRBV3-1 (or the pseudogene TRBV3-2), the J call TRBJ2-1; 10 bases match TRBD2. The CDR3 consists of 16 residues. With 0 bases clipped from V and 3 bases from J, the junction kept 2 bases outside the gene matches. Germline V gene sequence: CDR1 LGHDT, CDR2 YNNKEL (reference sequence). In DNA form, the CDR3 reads TGTGCCAGCAGCCAAGAAGCTAGCGGGGGCTACAATGAGCAGTTCTTC. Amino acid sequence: CASSQEASGGYNEQFF.

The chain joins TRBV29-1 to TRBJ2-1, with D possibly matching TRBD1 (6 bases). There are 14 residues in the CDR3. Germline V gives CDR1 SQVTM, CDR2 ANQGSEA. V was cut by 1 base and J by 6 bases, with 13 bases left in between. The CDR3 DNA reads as TGCAGCGTTGAAGCTCCGACAGGAGGCAATGAGCAGTTCTTC. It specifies CSVEAPTGGNEQFF.

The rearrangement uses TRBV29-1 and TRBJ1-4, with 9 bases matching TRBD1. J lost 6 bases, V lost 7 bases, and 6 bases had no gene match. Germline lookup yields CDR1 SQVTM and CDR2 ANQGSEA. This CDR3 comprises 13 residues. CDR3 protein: CSARQGDDEKLFF. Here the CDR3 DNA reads TGCAGCGCCCGACAGGGGGACGATGAAAAACTGTTTTTT.

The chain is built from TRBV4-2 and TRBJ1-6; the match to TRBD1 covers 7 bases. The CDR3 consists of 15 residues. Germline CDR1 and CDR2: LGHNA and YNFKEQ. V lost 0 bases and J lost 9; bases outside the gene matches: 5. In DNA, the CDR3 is TGTGCCAGCAGCCAAGAGCAGGGGGGGGTTTCACCCCTCCACTTT. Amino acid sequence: CASSQEQGGVSPLHF.

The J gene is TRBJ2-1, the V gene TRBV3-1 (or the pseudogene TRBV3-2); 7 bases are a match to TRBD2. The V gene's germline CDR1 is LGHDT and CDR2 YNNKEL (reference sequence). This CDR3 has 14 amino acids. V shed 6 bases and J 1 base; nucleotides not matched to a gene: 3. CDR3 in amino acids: CASSPSGSYNEQFF. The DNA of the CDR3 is TGTGCCAGCAGTCCTAGCGGATCCTACAATGAGCAGTTCTTC.

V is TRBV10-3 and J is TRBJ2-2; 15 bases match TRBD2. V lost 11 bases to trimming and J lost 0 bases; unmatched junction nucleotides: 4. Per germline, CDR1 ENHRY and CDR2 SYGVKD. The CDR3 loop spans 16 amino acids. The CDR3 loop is CASGLAGGTNTGELFF. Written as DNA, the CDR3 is TGTGCCTCGGGACTAGCGGGGGGAACGAACACCGGGGAGCTGTTTTTT.

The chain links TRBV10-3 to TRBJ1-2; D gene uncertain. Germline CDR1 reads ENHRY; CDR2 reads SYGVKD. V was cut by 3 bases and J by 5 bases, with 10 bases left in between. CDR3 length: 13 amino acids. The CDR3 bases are TGTGCCATCAGTGACGGGGAGTCGTATGGCTACACCTTC. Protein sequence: CAISDGESYGYTF.

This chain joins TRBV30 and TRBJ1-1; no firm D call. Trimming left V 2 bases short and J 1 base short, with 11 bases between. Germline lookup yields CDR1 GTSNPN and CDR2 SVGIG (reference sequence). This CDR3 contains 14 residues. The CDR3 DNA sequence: TGTGCCTGGAGTCCTGGTTACCCGAACACTGAAGCTTTCTTT. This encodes CAWSPGYPNTEAFF.

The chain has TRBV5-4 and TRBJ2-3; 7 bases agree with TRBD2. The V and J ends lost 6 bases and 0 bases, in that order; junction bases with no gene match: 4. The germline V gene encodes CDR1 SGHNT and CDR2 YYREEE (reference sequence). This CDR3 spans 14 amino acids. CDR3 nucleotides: TGTGCCAGCACCGGCGGGGGTAGCACAGATACGCAGTATTTT. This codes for CASTGGGSTDTQYF.

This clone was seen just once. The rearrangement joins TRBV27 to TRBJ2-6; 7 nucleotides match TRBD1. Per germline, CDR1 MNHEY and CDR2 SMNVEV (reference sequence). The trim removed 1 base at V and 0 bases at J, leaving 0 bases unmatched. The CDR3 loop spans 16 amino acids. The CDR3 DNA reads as TGTGCCAGCAGTTTATGGACAGGCTCTGGGGCCAACGTCCTGACTTTC. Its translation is CASSLWTGSGANVLTF. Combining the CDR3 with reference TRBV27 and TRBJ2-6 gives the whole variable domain EAQVTQNPRYLITVTGKKLTVTCSQNMNHEYMSWYRQDPGLGLRQIYYSMNVEVTDKGDVPEGYKVSRKEKRNFPLILESPSPNQTSLYFCASSLWTGSGANVLTFGAGSRLTVL.

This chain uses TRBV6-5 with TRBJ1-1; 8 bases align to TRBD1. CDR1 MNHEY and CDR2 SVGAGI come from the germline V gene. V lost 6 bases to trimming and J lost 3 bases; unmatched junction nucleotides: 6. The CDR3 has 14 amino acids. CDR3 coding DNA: TGTGCCAGCAGCCCGACAGGGGTGGACACTGAAGCTTTCTTT. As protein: CASSPTGVDTEAFF.

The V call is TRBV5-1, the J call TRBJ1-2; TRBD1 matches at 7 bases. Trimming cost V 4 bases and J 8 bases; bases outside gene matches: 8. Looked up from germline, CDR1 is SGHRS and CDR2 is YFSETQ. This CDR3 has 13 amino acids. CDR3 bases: TGCGCCAGCAGCGCGACAGGGCTCGGGGGCTACACCTTC. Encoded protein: CASSATGLGGYTF.

This CDR3 reads CASSLGRTNYGYTF. The CDR3 bases are TGCGCCAGCAGCTTGGGACGGACCAACTATGGCTACACCTTC. V and J are TRBV5-1 and TRBJ1-2, with D uncertain. CDR1 is SGHRS, CDR2 YFSETQ, per germline. CDR3 length: 14 amino acids. Trimming stripped 0 bases from V and 2 bases from J, with 8 bases between.

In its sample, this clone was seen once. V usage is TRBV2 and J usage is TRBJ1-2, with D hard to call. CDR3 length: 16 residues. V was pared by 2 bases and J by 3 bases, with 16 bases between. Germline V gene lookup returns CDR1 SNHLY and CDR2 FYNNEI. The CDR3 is CASSEPRILAHYGYTF. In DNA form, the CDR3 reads TGTGCCAGCAGTGAACCCCGGATATTAGCCCACTATGGCTACACCTTC.

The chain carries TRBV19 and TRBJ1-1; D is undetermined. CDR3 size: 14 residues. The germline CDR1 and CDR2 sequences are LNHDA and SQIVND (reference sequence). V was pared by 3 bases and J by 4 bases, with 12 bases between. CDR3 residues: CASSILGLGTEAFF. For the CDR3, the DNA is TGTGCCAGTAGTATCCTCGGGTTGGGCACTGAAGCTTTCTTT.

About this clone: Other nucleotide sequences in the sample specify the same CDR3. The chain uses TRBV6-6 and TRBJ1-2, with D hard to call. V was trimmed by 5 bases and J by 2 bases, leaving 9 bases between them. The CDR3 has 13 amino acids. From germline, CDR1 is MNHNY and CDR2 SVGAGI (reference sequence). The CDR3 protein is CASSPGVNYGYTF. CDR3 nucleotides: TGTGCCAGCAGTCCCGGAGTGAACTATGGCTACACCTTC.

CDR3 region: CASSPGTLGDEKLFF. The CDR3 region has the DNA TGTGCCAGCAGTCCCGGGACTTTGGGGGATGAAAAACTGTTTTTT. V gene TRBV6-5 combines with J gene TRBJ1-4; possible D gene TRBD1, 5 bases. With 5 bases removed from V and 6 bases from J, the gap between germline ends came to 16 bases. The CDR3 extends over 15 amino acids. Germline lookup yields CDR1 MNHEY and CDR2 SVGAGI.

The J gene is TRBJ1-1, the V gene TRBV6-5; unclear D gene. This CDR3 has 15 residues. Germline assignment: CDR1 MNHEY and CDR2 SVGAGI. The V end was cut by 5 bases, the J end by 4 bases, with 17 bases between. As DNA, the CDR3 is TGTGCCAGCAGTCCACTCCTCCGGTATTCCACTGAAGCTTTCTTT. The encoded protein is CASSPLLRYSTEAFF.

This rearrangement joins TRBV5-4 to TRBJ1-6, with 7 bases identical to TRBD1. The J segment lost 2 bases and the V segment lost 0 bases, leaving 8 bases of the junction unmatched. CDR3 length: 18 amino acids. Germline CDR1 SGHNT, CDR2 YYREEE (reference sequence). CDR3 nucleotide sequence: TGTGCCAGCAGCTTGGCCAGTCAGGGGGGCCCCTATAATTCACCCCTCCACTTT. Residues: CASSLASQGGPYNSPLHF.

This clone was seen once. The CDR3 DNA is TGTGCCAGCAGCTTAGTAGGGAACCCTAACACCATATATTTT. It yields the protein CASSLVGNPNTIYF. The V call is TRBV7-9, the J call TRBJ1-3, with D hard to call. Trimming removed 1 base at V and 7 bases at J, with 11 bases between. Germline CDR1 and CDR2: SEHNR and FQNEAQ (reference sequence). This CDR3 has 14 amino acids.

The CDR3 loop reads CASSTRLGPRTAFF. In DNA, the CDR3 is TGTGCCAGTAGTACCCGTCTCGGACCCAGGACCGCTTTCTTT. This chain uses TRBV19 with TRBJ1-1; D gene uncertain. With 4 bases removed from V and 11 bases from J, the gap between germline ends came to 20 bases. The CDR3 has 14 residues. In germline, CDR1 is LNHDA, CDR2 SQIVND (reference sequence).

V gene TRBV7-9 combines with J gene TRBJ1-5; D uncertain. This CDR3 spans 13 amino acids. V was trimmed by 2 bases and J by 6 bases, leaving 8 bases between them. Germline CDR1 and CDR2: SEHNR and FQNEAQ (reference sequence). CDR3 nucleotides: TGTGCCAGCAGCTTAATGGGTGGTCAGCCCCAGCATTTT. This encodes CASSLMGGQPQHF.

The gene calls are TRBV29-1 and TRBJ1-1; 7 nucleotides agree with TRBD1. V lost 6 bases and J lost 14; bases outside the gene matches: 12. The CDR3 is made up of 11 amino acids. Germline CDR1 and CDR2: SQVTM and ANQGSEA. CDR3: CSVPRGPRHFF. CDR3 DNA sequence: TGCAGCGTCCCAAGGGGGCCCCGGCACTTCTTT.